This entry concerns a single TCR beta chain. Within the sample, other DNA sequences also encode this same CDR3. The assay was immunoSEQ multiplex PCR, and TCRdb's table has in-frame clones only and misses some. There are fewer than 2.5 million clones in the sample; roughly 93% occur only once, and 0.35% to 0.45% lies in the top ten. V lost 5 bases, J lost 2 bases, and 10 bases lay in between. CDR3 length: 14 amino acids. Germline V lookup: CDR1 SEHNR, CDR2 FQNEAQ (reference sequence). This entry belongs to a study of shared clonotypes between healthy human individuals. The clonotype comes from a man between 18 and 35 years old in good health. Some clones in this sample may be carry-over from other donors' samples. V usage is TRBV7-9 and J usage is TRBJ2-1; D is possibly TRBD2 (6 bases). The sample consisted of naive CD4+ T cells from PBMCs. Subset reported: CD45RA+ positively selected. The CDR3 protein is CASSPSSAYNEQFF. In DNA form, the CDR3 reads TGTGCCAGCAGCCCCTCTAGCGCCTACAATGAGCAGTTCTTC.